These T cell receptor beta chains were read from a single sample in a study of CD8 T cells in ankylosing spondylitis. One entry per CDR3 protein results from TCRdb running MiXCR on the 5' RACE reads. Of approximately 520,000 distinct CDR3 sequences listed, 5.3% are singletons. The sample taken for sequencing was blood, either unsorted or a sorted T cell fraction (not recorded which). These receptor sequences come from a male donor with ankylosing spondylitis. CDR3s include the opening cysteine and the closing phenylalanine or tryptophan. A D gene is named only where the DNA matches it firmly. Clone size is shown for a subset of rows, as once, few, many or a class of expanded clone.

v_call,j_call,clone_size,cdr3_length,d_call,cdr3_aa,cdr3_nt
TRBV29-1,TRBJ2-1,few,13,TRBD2,CSVNEREAHEQFF,TGCAGCGTTAACGAGCGGGAGGCTCATGAGCAGTTCTTC
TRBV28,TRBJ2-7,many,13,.,CASSLPLSYEQYF,TGTGCCAGCAGTTTGCCCCTTTCCTACGAGCAGTACTTC
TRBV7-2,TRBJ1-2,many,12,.,CASSLPEKVPTF,TGTGCCAGCAGTCTCCCCGAAAAGGTCCCCACCTTC
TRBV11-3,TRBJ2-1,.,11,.,CASSAGDEQFF,TGTGCCAGCAGCGCAGGGGATGAGCAGTTCTTC
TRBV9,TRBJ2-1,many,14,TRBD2,CASSATSGDNEQFF,TGTGCCAGCAGCGCGACTAGCGGCGACAATGAGCAGTTCTTC
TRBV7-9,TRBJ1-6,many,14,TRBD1,CASTGQGNSSPLHF,TGTGCCAGCACAGGACAGGGGAATAGTTCACCCCTCCACTTT
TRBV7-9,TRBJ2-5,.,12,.,CASSWGEETQYF,TGTGCCAGCAGCTGGGGGGAAGAGACCCAGTACTTC
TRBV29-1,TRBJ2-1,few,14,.,CSVARLNSYNEQFF,TGCAGCGTTGCCCGACTGAATTCCTACAATGAGCAGTTCTTC
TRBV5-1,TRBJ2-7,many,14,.,CASRVVDFSYEQYF,TGCGCCAGCAGGGTTGTTGACTTTTCCTACGAGCAGTACTTC
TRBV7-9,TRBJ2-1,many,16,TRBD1,CASSLGIGTGDLADFF,TGTGCCAGCAGCTTAGGAATCGGGACAGGGGACCTAGCTGACTTCTTC
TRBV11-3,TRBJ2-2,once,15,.,CASSLAAGREWELFF,TGTGCCAGCAGCTTAGCGGCAGGGAGAGAGTGGGAGCTGTTTTTT
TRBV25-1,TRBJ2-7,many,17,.,CASSPPGGQGGSYEQYF,TGTGCCAGCAGTCCACCCGGCGGTCAGGGCGGTTCCTACGAGCAGTACTTC
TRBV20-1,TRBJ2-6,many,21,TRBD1,CSARVPSSLTGERSGANVLTF,TGCAGTGCTAGAGTACCCTCTAGCCTGACAGGGGAACGCTCTGGGGCCAACGTCCTGACTTTC
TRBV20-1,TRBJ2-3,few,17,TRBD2,CSARATTSGRSQTTQYF,TGCAGTGCTAGGGCTACGACTAGCGGGAGATCACAGACTACGCAGTATTTT
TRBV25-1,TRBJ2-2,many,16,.,CASSEYWGSNTGELFF,TGTGCCAGCAGTGAATATTGGGGATCGAACACCGGGGAGCTGTTTTTT
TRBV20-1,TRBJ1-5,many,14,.,CSARDPRANQPQHF,TGCAGTGCTAGAGACCCCCGAGCAAACCAGCCCCAACATTTT
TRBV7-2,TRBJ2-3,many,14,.,CASSLRGPTDTQYF,TGTGCCAGCAGCTTACGAGGACCCACAGATACGCAGTATTTT
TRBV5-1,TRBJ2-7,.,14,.,CASSLAIRLYEQYF,TGCGCCAGCAGCTTGGCTATACGACTTTACGAGCAGTACTTC
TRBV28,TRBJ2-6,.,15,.,CASSPWGTGANVLTF,TGTGCCAGCAGCCCCTGGGGGACTGGGGCCAACGTCCTGACTTTC
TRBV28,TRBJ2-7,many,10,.,CASRGDEQYF,TGTGCCAGCCGAGGGGACGAGCAGTACTTC
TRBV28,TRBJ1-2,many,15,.,CASSTLRAKDYGYTF,TGTGCCAGCAGTACACTGAGGGCAAAGGACTATGGCTACACCTTC
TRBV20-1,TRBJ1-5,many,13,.,CSAIHGSNQPQHF,TGCAGTGCTATTCATGGGAGCAATCAGCCCCAGCATTTT
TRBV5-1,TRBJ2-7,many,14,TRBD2,CASSWDYAGSVQYF,TGCGCCAGCAGCTGGGACTACGCGGGTAGTGTGCAGTACTTC
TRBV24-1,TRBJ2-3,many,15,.,CATSDGVTSTDTQYF,TGTGCCACCAGTGACGGCGTAACTAGCACAGATACGCAGTATTTT
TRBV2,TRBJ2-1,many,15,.,CASSDEASATYEQFF,TGTGCCAGCAGTGATGAGGCTAGCGCGACTTATGAGCAGTTCTTC
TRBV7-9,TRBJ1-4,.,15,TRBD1,CASSLGAGGREKLFF,TGTGCCAGCAGCTTAGGGGCAGGGGGAAGAGAAAAACTGTTTTTT
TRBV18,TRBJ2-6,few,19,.,CASSPPSLTLHSGANVLTF,TGTGCCAGCTCACCACCTTCACTAACACTACATTCTGGGGCCAACGTCCTGACTTTC
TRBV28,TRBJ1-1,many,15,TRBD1,CASSPGQGRYTEAFF,TGTGCCAGCAGTCCGGGACAGGGGAGGTACACTGAAGCTTTCTTT
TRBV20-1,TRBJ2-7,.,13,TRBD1,CSASVPGGYEQYF,TGCAGTGCTAGCGTCCCAGGGGGCTACGAGCAGTACTTC
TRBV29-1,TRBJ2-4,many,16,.,CSVVPSSALAKNIQYF,TGCAGCGTTGTTCCCAGTTCAGCCTTAGCCAAAAACATTCAGTACTTC
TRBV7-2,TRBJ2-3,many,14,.,CASSLAWGTDTQYF,TGTGCCAGCAGCTTAGCTTGGGGCACAGATACGCAGTATTTT
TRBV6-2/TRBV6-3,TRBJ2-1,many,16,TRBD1,CASSSRGDRDYNEQFF,TGTGCCAGCAGTTCTCGAGGGGACAGGGACTACAATGAGCAGTTCTTC
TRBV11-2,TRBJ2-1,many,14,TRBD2,CASSSVGTSGEQFF,TGTGCCAGCAGCTCAGTGGGGACTAGCGGTGAGCAGTTCTTC
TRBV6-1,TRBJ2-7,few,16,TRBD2,CASRAGLAGSSYEQYF,TGTGCCAGCAGGGCCGGTCTAGCGGGGAGCTCCTACGAGCAGTACTTC
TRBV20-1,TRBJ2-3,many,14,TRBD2,CSADLAGVPDTQYF,TGCAGTGCGGACCTAGCGGGAGTCCCGGATACGCAGTATTTT
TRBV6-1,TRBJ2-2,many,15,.,CASREAWGGTGELFF,TGTGCCAGCAGGGAGGCTTGGGGCGGCACCGGGGAGCTGTTTTTT
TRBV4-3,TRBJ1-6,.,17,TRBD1,CASSQLQGAGWNSPLHF,TGCGCCAGCAGCCAGTTACAGGGGGCTGGCTGGAATTCACCCCTCCACTTT
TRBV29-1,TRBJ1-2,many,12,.,CSVTRTGYGYTF,TGCAGCGTTACGCGAACAGGTTATGGCTACACCTTC
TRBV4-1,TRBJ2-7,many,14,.,CASSQVTGGYEQYF,TGCGCCAGCAGCCAAGTGACAGGCGGATACGAGCAGTACTTC
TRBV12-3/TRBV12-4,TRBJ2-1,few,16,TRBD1,CASRPRQGEVKDEQFF,TGTGCCAGCAGACCCCGACAGGGTGAGGTAAAGGATGAGCAGTTCTTC
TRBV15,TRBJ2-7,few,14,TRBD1,CATSRTGDPYEQYF,TGTGCCACCAGCAGAACAGGGGACCCCTACGAGCAGTACTTC
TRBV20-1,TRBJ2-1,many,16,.,CSARPFGPARYNEQFF,TGCAGTGCTAGACCCTTTGGTCCCGCGAGGTACAATGAGCAGTTCTTC
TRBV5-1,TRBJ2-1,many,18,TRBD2,CASSPEALAGGVYNEQFF,TGCGCCAGCAGCCCCGAAGCCTTAGCGGGAGGGGTATACAATGAGCAGTTCTTC
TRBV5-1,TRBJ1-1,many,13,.,CASSLASHTEAFF,TGCGCCAGCAGCTTGGCCAGCCACACTGAAGCTTTCTTT
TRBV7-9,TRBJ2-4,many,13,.,CASSFWTKNIQYF,TGTGCCAGCAGCTTCTGGACCAAAAACATTCAGTACTTC
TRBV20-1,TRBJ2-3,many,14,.,CSAREGEGTDTQYF,TGCAGTGCTAGAGAGGGGGAAGGCACAGATACGCAGTATTTT
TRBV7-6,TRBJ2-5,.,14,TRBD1,CASSGTTGGETQYF,TGTGCCAGCAGCGGAACGACAGGGGGCGAGACCCAGTACTTC
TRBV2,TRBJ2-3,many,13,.,CASVAGLTDTQYF,TGTGCCAGCGTGGCGGGGCTCACAGATACGCAGTATTTT
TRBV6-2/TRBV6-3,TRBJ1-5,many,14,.,CASTRSSKNQPQHF,TGTGCCAGCACCCGGTCGAGTAAGAATCAGCCCCAGCATTTT
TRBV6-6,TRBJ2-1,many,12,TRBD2,CASSGGGDEQFF,TGTGCCAGCAGCGGGGGGGGAGATGAGCAGTTCTTC
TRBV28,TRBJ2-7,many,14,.,CASSFGVGSYEQYF,TGTGCCAGCAGTTTTGGGGTCGGATCCTACGAGCAGTACTTC
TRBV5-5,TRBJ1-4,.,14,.,CASSLWRNNEKLFF,TGTGCCAGCAGCTTGTGGAGGAATAATGAAAAACTGTTTTTT
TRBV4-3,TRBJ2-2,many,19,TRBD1,CASSQEPWDRGFHTGELFF,TGCGCCAGCAGCCAAGAACCGTGGGACAGGGGGTTTCACACCGGGGAGCTGTTTTTT
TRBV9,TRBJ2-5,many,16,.,CASSVAPSSARETQYF,TGTGCCAGCAGCGTAGCCCCGTCCTCGGCAAGGGAGACCCAGTACTTC
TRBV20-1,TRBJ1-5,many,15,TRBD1,CSATLADRANQPQHF,TGCAGTGCTACGCTCGCAGACAGGGCCAATCAGCCCCAGCATTTT
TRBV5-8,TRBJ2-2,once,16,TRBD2,CASGPSGGINTGELFF,TGTGCCAGCGGCCCTAGCGGGGGAATTAACACCGGGGAGCTGTTTTTT
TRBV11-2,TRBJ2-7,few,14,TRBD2,CASSRRDYPYEQYF,TGTGCCAGCAGCCGCCGGGACTACCCCTACGAGCAGTACTTC